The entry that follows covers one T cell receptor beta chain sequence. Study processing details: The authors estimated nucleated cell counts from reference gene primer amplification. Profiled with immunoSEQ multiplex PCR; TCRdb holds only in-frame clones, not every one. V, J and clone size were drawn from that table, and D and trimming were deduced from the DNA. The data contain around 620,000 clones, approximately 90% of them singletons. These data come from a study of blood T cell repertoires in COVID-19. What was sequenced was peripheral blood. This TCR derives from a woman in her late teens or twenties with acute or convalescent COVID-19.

CDR3 sequence: CSGLRRQNEKLFF. The CDR3 DNA reads as TGCAGCGGACTGAGGCGGCAGAATGAAAAACTGTTTTTT. The chain couples TRBV29-1 to TRBJ1-4, with unresolved D. Deletions cut 7 bases from V and 5 bases from J, with 14 bases between. Germline V gene sequence: CDR1 SQVTM, CDR2 ANQGSEA. CDR3 length: 13 residues. Filled out from reference TRBV29-1 and TRBJ1-4, the complete variable domain reads SAVISQKPSRDICQRGTSLTIQCQVDSQVTMMFWYRQQPGQSLTLIATANQGSEATYESGFVIDKFPISRPNLTFSTLTVSNMSPEDSSIYLCSGLRRQNEKLFFGSGTQLSVL.